This TCR beta chain was documented in a study of control samples from healthy donors and cancer patients. Clones were read by immunoSEQ multiplex PCR, and TCRdb kept only the in-frame ones, dropping some. Of fewer than 250,000 clones listed, over 80% were seen once; the top ten hold less than 2%. Germline V lookup: CDR1 LNHDA, CDR2 SQIVND (reference sequence). The CDR3 is 13 amino acids. V was cut by 3 bases and J by 8 bases, with 10 bases left in between. J is TRBJ1-4 and V is TRBV19; D uncertain. The clonotype originates from a man aged 30 to 39 in good health. The sample consisted of blood. CDR3 residues: CASSIRQNEKLFF. The DNA of the CDR3 is TGTGCCAGTAGTATCCGGCAGAACGAAAAACTGTTTTTT.